The 16 T cell receptor beta chains below come from one sample, sequenced in a study of cytomegalovirus exposure and HLA in healthy donors. Researchers ran the PCR with 60 Vbeta and 13 Jbeta primers. Sequenced by immunoSEQ multiplex PCR; TCRdb stores in-frame clones only, minus some. The sample has about 140,000 clones; around 80% are singletons. The sequencing input was PBMCs. The receptors shown here come from a man over 45 in good health and CMV-seronegative.

This clone was observed once. The V and J genes are TRBV15 and TRBJ1-5, with D possibly TRBD1 on 6 matching bases. V was cut by 3 bases and J by 6 bases, with 18 bases left in between. The CDR3 covers 16 residues. The germline CDR1 and CDR2 sequences are LNHNV and YYDKDF (reference sequence). This CDR3 reads CATSRRGRVPTQPQHF. CDR3 nucleotides: TGTGCCACCAGCAGGCGGGGGCGCGTACCAACTCAGCCCCAGCATTTT.

The chain couples TRBV6-6 to TRBJ2-7, with D maybe TRBD1 (6 bases). Germline CDR1 is MNHNY and CDR2 is SVGAGI (reference sequence). This CDR3 has 16 amino acids. V dropped 0 bases and J dropped 3 bases, with 15 bases sitting between them. The CDR3 coding sequence is TGTGCCAGCAGTTACTCGATTGGATGGGACAACTACGAGCAGTACTTC. The encoded protein is CASSYSIGWDNYEQYF.

The chain is built from TRBV7-9 and TRBJ2-7, with D maybe TRBD2 (5 bases). The V gene lost 5 bases and the J gene lost 0 bases, with 14 bases spanning the gap. From germline, CDR1 is SEHNR and CDR2 FQNEAQ (reference sequence). The CDR3 length is 15 residues. CDR3 coding DNA: TGTGCCAGCAGCCCTTTCGGTGGGAGCTCCTACGAGCAGTACTTC. Encoded protein: CASSPFGGSSYEQYF.

The V gene is TRBV29-1, the J gene TRBJ1-2, with a possible D match to TRBD1 (5 bases). Germline values: CDR1 SQVTM, CDR2 ANQGSEA. The CDR3 runs 10 residues. V lost 3 bases and J lost 12, with 11 bases in between. The DNA of the CDR3 is TGCAGCGTTGACAGGGCTCTCCACACCTTC. Translated, it gives CSVDRALHTF.

This clone was counted only a few times. The rearrangement links TRBV27 to TRBJ2-3; no definite D call. The CDR3 runs to 15 residues. Trimming left V 0 bases short and J 0 bases short, with 7 bases between. CDR1 is MNHEY, CDR2 SMNVEV, per germline (reference sequence). This chain's CDR3 is CASSLSRSSTDTQYF. The CDR3 nucleotides read TGTGCCAGCAGTTTATCGAGGAGCAGCACAGATACGCAGTATTTT.

CDR3 DNA sequence: TGTGCCAGCAGGGCGCCGGGCAGCGGGAGGATCGACGAGCAGTACTTC. It translates to CASRAPGSGRIDEQYF. The genes are TRBV7-9 and TRBJ2-7; TRBD2 aligns across 9 bases. The CDR3 is 16 amino acids. CDR1 and CDR2 from the germline V gene are SEHNR and FQNEAQ (reference sequence). The junction had 14 bases not matched to a gene; V was cut back by 6 bases and J by 5 bases.

The J gene is TRBJ2-3, the V gene TRBV5-4; D remains ambiguous. V was shortened by 0 bases and J by 4 bases, with 6 bases between the two germline ends. The CDR3 has 13 residues. Germline CDR1 reads SGHNT; CDR2 reads YYREEE (reference sequence). In DNA form, the CDR3 reads TGTGCCAGCAGCTTGGACGAGGCAGATACGCAGTATTTT. It translates to CASSLDEADTQYF.

CDR3 protein: CASSLVTGSDEKLFF. For the CDR3, the DNA is TGCGCCAGCAGCTTGGTAACAGGGAGCGATGAAAAACTGTTTTTT. The rearrangement uses TRBV5-1 and TRBJ1-4; maybe TRBD1 (6 bases). V lost 0 bases to trimming and J lost 6 bases, with 12 bases between them. Germline CDR1 and CDR2: SGHRS and YFSETQ. The CDR3 consists of 15 residues. Full variable domain (missing parts from reference TRBV5-1 and TRBJ1-4): KAGVTQTPRYLIKTRGQQVTLSCSPISGHRSVSWYQQTPGQGLQFLFEYFSETQRNKGNFPGRFSGRQFSNSRSEMNVSTLELGDSALYLCASSLVTGSDEKLFFGSGTQLSVL.

The chain links TRBV19 to TRBJ2-7, with 14 positions matching TRBD2. Germline values: CDR1 LNHDA, CDR2 SQIVND (reference sequence). J was trimmed by 3 bases and V by 1 base; bases with no gene match: 5. The CDR3 is 17 amino acids. The CDR3 spells CASSIAGLAGDHYEQYF. CDR3 DNA: TGTGCCAGTAGTATAGCGGGACTAGCGGGAGATCACTACGAGCAGTACTTC.

The rearrangement joins TRBV7-2 to TRBJ2-7, with 8 bases identical to TRBD2. Germline CDR1 and CDR2: SGHTA and FQGNSA. The junction had 8 bases not matched to a gene; V was cut back by 1 base and J by 3 bases. This CDR3 has 16 residues. The CDR3 here is CASSLDSGANFYEQYF. The CDR3 DNA follows: TGTGCCAGCAGCTTAGATAGCGGGGCGAACTTCTACGAGCAGTACTTC. Supplemented by reference TRBV7-2 and TRBJ2-7, the full variable domain reads GAGVSQSPSNKVTEKGKDVELRCDPISGHTALYWYRQSLGQGLEFLIYFQGNSAPDKSGLPSDRFSAERTGGSVSTLTIQRTQQEDSAVYLCASSLDSGANFYEQYFGPGTRLTVT.

The chain is built from TRBV28 and TRBJ1-5; D not resolved. The CDR3 runs 18 residues. V dropped 7 bases and J dropped 0 bases, with 22 bases sitting between them. Germline V gene lookup returns CDR1 MDHEN and CDR2 SYDVKM. This CDR3 is CASNSRPGTILSNQPQHF. CDR3 in DNA: TGTGCCAGCAATTCCCGTCCGGGAACCATACTTAGCAATCAGCCCCAGCATTTT. Drawing the rest from reference TRBV28 and TRBJ1-5, the complete variable domain is DVKVTQSSRYLVKRTGEKVFLECVQDMDHENMFWYRQDPGLGLRLIYFSYDVKMKEKGDIPEGYSVSREKKERFSLILESASTNQTSMYLCASNSRPGTILSNQPQHFGDGTRLSIL.

The chain employs TRBV2 and TRBJ2-5; the D gene is possibly TRBD1 (5 bases). V was pared by 3 bases and J by 3 bases, with 8 bases between. This CDR3 contains 13 residues. Germline lookup yields CDR1 SNHLY and CDR2 FYNNEI. CDR3 amino acids: CASSEIGEETQYF. The CDR3, as DNA: TGTGCCAGCAGTGAGATAGGGGAAGAGACCCAGTACTTC.

The chain recombines TRBV19 with TRBJ1-1, with D perhaps matching TRBD1 (5 bases). The CDR3 spans 13 residues. The V end lost 6 bases, the J end lost 0 bases, and 8 bases lay between the germline ends. Per the germline V gene, CDR1 is LNHDA and CDR2 is SQIVND (reference sequence). CDR3: CASRETVNTEAFF. The CDR3, as DNA: TGTGCCAGTAGGGAGACAGTGAACACTGAAGCTTTCTTT.

CDR3 sequence reads: CASSLGEGNLYGYTF. Here the CDR3 DNA reads TGTGCCAGCAGCTTAGGGGAGGGAAACCTTTATGGCTACACCTTC. V usage is TRBV9 and J usage is TRBJ1-2; a possible D gene is TRBD1 (5 bases). CDR3 length equals 15 residues. V gave up 4 bases and J gave up 5 bases, with 18 bases separating them. Germline V gives CDR1 SGDLS, CDR2 YYNGEE.

This clone was detected a few times. The chain is built from TRBV19 and TRBJ1-1; TRBD1 might be the D (6 bases). Germline CDR1 and CDR2: LNHDA and SQIVND (reference sequence). This CDR3 comprises 15 residues. The V gene lost 7 bases and the J gene lost 3 bases, with 18 bases spanning the gap. The CDR3 nucleotides are TGTGCCAGTATGGGGTGGAGGACAGCGGACACTGAAGCTTTCTTT. It encodes CASMGWRTADTEAFF.

A single count supports this clone. The rearrangement links TRBV2 to TRBJ2-2; D remains unclear. Trimming removed 6 bases at V and 8 bases at J, with 7 bases between. Germline assignment: CDR1 SNHLY and CDR2 FYNNEI. The CDR3 totals 11 residues. This CDR3 is CASSPRGELFF. CDR3 sequence (DNA): TGTGCCAGCAGCCCTCGGGGGGAGCTGTTTTTT.